This T cell receptor (beta chain) was identified in a study of beta chain features in type 1 diabetes. Of note for this clone: Other DNA sequences in this sample translate to the same CDR3.

CDR3 length: 11 residues. Per the germline V gene, CDR1 is SNHLY and CDR2 is FYNNEI. The V and J ends lost 6 bases and 4 bases respectively, with 4 bases between them. On average, the one heparinised blood draw given by each donor was approximately 120 mL. Stem cell-like memory, regulatory, central memory and naive CD4+ cells were sorted via CD45RO/CCR7/CD25/CD127/CD95/CD27. The sequenced template was cDNA made from the entire isolated RNA. Sequencing was performed with immunoSEQ multiplex PCR; in TCRdb, only in-frame clones are kept and a portion is missing. The sample records under 550,000 clones, 9.5% to 12% being singletons.

The rearrangement uses TRBV2 and TRBJ2-1; D gene unclear. This TCR was sampled from a woman younger than 30 in good health. Sequenced sample: naive CD4+ T cells from blood. The CDR3 nucleotides read TGTGCCAGCAGGCGTTACAATGAGCAGTTCTTC. This sequence encodes CASRRYNEQFF.